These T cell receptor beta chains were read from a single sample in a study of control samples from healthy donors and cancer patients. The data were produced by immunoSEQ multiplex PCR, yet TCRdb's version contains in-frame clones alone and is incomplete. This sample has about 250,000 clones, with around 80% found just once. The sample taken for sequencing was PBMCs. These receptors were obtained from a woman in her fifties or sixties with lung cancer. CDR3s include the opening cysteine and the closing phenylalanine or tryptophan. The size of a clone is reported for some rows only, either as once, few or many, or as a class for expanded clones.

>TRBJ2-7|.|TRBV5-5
CASSLFLGGQGAGYEQYF
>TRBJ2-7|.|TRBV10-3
CAISEGAPGDEQYF
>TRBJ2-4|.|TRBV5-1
CASSPMTGAKNIQYF
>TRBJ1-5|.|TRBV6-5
CASSNRYSNQPQHF
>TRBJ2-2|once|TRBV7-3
CASSHHETGRTGELFF
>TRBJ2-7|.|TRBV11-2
CASSRLAGGGLSYEQYF
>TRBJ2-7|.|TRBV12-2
CASRLTSTSGRPYEQYF
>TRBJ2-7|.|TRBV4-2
CASSQGIGGPSSYEQYF
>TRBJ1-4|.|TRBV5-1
CASSLALRQGGEKLFF
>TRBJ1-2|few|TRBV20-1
CNGYFNYGYTF
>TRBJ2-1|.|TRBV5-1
CASSLVGVSNEQFF
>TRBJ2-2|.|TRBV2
CASSRIAVTNTGELFF
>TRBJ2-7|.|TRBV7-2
CASSLWQGAGEQYF
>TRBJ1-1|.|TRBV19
CASSIVAGITEAFF
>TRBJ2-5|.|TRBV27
CASGQVQETQYF
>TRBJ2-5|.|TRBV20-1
CSAETEETQYF
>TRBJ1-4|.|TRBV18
CASSPPGANEKLFF
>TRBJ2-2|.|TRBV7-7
CASSSRQGVGTGELFF
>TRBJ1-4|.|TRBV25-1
CASSEYSRANEKLFF
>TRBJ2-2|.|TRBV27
CASSSTGGAGELFF
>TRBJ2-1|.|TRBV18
CASSPTKGREEYNEQFF
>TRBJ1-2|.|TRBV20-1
CSARQGYGYTF
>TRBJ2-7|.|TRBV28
CASSGNNLQYF
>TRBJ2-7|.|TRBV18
CASSQGEGPYEQYF